This is a list of T cell receptor beta chains from one sample in a study of T-cell memory formation after mild COVID-19. Each CDR3 protein gets one entry after TCRdb re-called the 5' RACE reads with MiXCR. Seen here are around 430,000 distinct CDR3 sequences, 16% observed once, and the top ten hold approximately 21%. The sequenced sample was PBMCs or a T cell subset sorted from them (not recorded which). All receptors come from a man aged 18 to 30 who had mild COVID-19 (a few samples of this study predate the infection). Cell type and time point are not known. CDR3s include the opening cysteine and the closing phenylalanine or tryptophan. Each record gives: CDR3 length, D gene, clone size, J gene, V gene, CDR3 protein, CDR3 DNA. A D gene is named only where the DNA matches it firmly. For some rows the clone size is stated as once, few or many, or as a class when expanded; others skip it.

length: 15
D: .
size: many
J: TRBJ2-2
V: TRBV24-1
CDR3: CATSDSPGLTGELFF
DNA: TGTGCCACCAGTGATTCCCCAGGGCTAACCGGGGAGCTGTTTTTT

length: 14
D: .
size: .
J: TRBJ2-5
V: TRBV18
CDR3: CASSPEMEMGTQYF
DNA: TGTGCCAGCTCGCCCGAAATGGAAATGGGGACCCAGTACTTC

length: 12
D: TRBD1
size: .
J: TRBJ1-1
V: TRBV20-1
CDR3: CSAHTGQGKAFF
DNA: TGCAGTGCTCATACGGGACAGGGGAAAGCTTTCTTT

length: 13
D: .
size: few
J: TRBJ1-2
V: TRBV6-6
CDR3: CASRLDRNYGYTF
DNA: TGTGCCAGCAGGCTCGATAGGAACTATGGCTACACCTTC

length: 17
D: TRBD2
size: few
J: TRBJ2-3
V: TRBV7-3
CDR3: CASSGPTSGGAADTQYF
DNA: TGTGCCAGCAGCGGACCGACTAGCGGGGGGGCCGCAGATACGCAGTATTTT

length: 14
D: .
size: few
J: TRBJ1-3
V: TRBV7-2
CDR3: CASSLGDSGNTIYF
DNA: TGTGCCAGCAGCCTGGGGGACTCTGGAAACACCATATATTTT

length: 14
D: .
size: many
J: TRBJ2-7
V: TRBV3-1
CDR3: CASSPSYSSYEQYF
DNA: TGTGCCAGCAGCCCTTCCTATAGCTCCTACGAGCAGTACTTC

length: 14
D: .
size: .
J: TRBJ2-7
V: TRBV6-5
CDR3: CASSYGRAGAEQYF
DNA: TGTGCCAGCAGTTACGGTAGGGCTGGGGCGGAGCAGTACTTC

length: 17
D: .
size: .
J: TRBJ2-6
V: TRBV7-2
CDR3: CASSSGTVLPGANVLTF
DNA: TGTGCCAGCAGCTCTGGGACCGTTTTACCTGGGGCCAACGTCCTGACTTTC

length: 13
D: .
size: few
J: TRBJ1-5
V: TRBV5-6
CDR3: CASSHEGRYPQHF
DNA: TGTGCCAGCAGCCACGAGGGGAGGTATCCCCAGCATTTT

length: 17
D: TRBD2
size: few
J: TRBJ2-5
V: TRBV6-5
CDR3: CASSYSSSGGARETQYF
DNA: TGTGCCAGCAGTTACTCAAGTAGCGGGGGGGCCCGTGAGACCCAGTACTTC

length: 14
D: TRBD2
size: few
J: TRBJ2-3
V: TRBV5-1
CDR3: CASSFGTTTDTQYF
DNA: TGCGCCAGCAGCTTCGGGACTACCACAGATACGCAGTATTTT

length: 14
D: .
size: .
J: TRBJ2-3
V: TRBV29-1
CDR3: CSALLEGHADTQYF
DNA: TGCAGCGCCCTTTTAGAAGGACACGCAGATACGCAGTATTTT

length: 14
D: .
size: few
J: TRBJ2-2
V: TRBV7-6
CDR3: CASSSAGETGELFF
DNA: TGTGCCAGCAGCTCCGCAGGGGAAACCGGGGAGCTGTTTTTT

length: 12
D: .
size: few
J: TRBJ1-1
V: TRBV5-6
CDR3: CASSLGGPEAFF
DNA: TGTGCCAGCAGCCTGGGGGGACCTGAAGCTTTCTTT

length: 16
D: .
size: few
J: TRBJ2-1
V: TRBV6-2/TRBV6-3
CDR3: CASSYSIRSFYNEQFF
DNA: TGTGCCAGCAGTTACTCGATCCGGTCTTTTTACAATGAGCAGTTCTTC

length: 12
D: .
size: few
J: TRBJ2-7
V: TRBV12-3/TRBV12-4
CDR3: CASSGSHYEQYF
DNA: TGTGCCAGCAGCGGGAGCCACTACGAGCAGTACTTC

length: 15
D: .
size: .
J: TRBJ1-3
V: TRBV7-8
CDR3: CASSLWQGFGNTIYF
DNA: TGTGCCAGCAGCTTATGGCAGGGCTTTGGAAACACCATATATTTT

length: 16
D: .
size: .
J: TRBJ1-5
V: TRBV4-2
CDR3: CASSQDLSRGDQPQHF
DNA: TGTGCCAGCAGCCAAGACCTTAGCAGGGGTGATCAGCCCCAGCATTTT

length: 11
D: .
size: once
J: TRBJ1-1
V: TRBV21-1
CDR3: CASHGDSEAFF
DNA: TGTGCCAGCCACGGGGACAGTGAGGCTTTCTTT

length: 15
D: .
size: .
J: TRBJ2-1
V: TRBV5-1
CDR3: CASSQALAGLNEQFF
DNA: TGCGCCAGCAGTCAGGCGTTGGCAGGGCTCAATGAGCAGTTCTTC

length: 16
D: .
size: .
J: TRBJ2-6
V: TRBV6-2/TRBV6-3
CDR3: CASTYGRNSGANVLTF
DNA: TGTGCCAGCACTTACGGCAGAAACTCTGGGGCCAACGTCCTGACTTTC

length: 12
D: .
size: .
J: TRBJ2-1
V: TRBV9
CDR3: CASSPVVNEQFF
DNA: TGTGCCAGCAGCCCAGTTGTCAATGAGCAGTTCTTC

length: 13
D: .
size: .
J: TRBJ2-7
V: TRBV12-3/TRBV12-4
CDR3: CASSLRPEGEQYF
DNA: TGTGCCAGCAGTTTGAGACCCGAGGGAGAGCAGTACTTC

length: 13
D: .
size: .
J: TRBJ2-5
V: TRBV3-1
CDR3: CASSQEPGATQYF
DNA: TGTGCCAGCAGCCAAGAGCCTGGAGCGACCCAGTACTTC

length: 11
D: .
size: .
J: TRBJ1-2
V: TRBV6-1
CDR3: CASSAALGYTF
DNA: TGTGCCAGCAGTGCCGCCTTGGGCTACACCTTC

length: 16
D: .
size: .
J: TRBJ2-1
V: TRBV11-2
CDR3: CASSTDPFGSYNEQFF
DNA: TGTGCCAGCAGCACGGACCCTTTCGGCTCCTACAATGAGCAGTTCTTC

length: 14
D: TRBD1
size: .
J: TRBJ2-5
V: TRBV7-2
CDR3: CASSSTGVRETQYF
DNA: TGTGCCAGCAGCTCGACAGGGGTACGGGAGACCCAGTACTTC

length: 16
D: TRBD1
size: .
J: TRBJ1-1
V: TRBV7-8
CDR3: CASSSFARQGAVGAFF
DNA: TGTGCCAGCAGCTCGTTCGCCCGTCAGGGGGCGGTGGGGGCTTTCTTT

length: 16
D: TRBD2
size: few
J: TRBJ2-2
V: TRBV12-3/TRBV12-4
CDR3: CANRLAASSNTGELFF
DNA: TGTGCCAACCGACTAGCCGCCTCGTCGAACACCGGGGAGCTGTTTTTT

length: 17
D: .
size: .
J: TRBJ1-1
V: TRBV3-1
CDR3: CSSSLQKGGDLNTEAFF
DNA: TGTTCCAGCAGCCTTCAAAAAGGAGGGGACCTGAACACTGAAGCTTTCTTT

length: 12
D: .
size: .
J: TRBJ2-5
V: TRBV10-2
CDR3: CASTEGGETQYF
DNA: TGCGCCAGCACGGAGGGGGGAGAGACCCAGTACTTC

length: 16
D: TRBD2
size: few
J: TRBJ2-3
V: TRBV5-1
CDR3: CASSEIGGGITDTQYF
DNA: TGCGCCAGCAGTGAAATTGGCGGGGGTATCACAGATACGCAGTATTTT

length: 15
D: .
size: .
J: TRBJ1-5
V: TRBV19
CDR3: CASSIRVRAGQPQHF
DNA: TGTGCCAGTAGTATAAGAGTCAGGGCCGGACAGCCCCAGCATTTT

length: 14
D: .
size: few
J: TRBJ2-1
V: TRBV5-1
CDR3: CASSLVPRGGEQFF
DNA: TGCGCCAGCAGCTTGGTTCCCCGAGGTGGTGAGCAGTTCTTC

length: 16
D: TRBD1
size: .
J: TRBJ2-7
V: TRBV5-1
CDR3: CASSLNVPGQGGKQYF
DNA: TGCGCCAGCAGCTTAAATGTTCCGGGACAGGGGGGTAAGCAGTACTTC

length: 15
D: TRBD2
size: few
J: TRBJ2-7
V: TRBV3-1
CDR3: CASSPGLAGIYEQYF
DNA: TGTGCCAGCAGCCCCGGACTAGCGGGGATCTACGAGCAGTACTTC

length: 15
D: .
size: .
J: TRBJ1-6
V: TRBV7-2
CDR3: CASSLAEVIGSPLHF
DNA: TGTGCCAGCAGCTTAGCGGAGGTTATCGGTTCACCCCTCCACTTT

length: 15
D: .
size: .
J: TRBJ1-3
V: TRBV11-2
CDR3: CASSSTRPSGNTIYF
DNA: TGTGCCAGCAGCAGCACGAGACCCTCTGGAAACACCATATATTTT

length: 13
D: .
size: few
J: TRBJ1-4
V: TRBV4-3
CDR3: CASSQRAGVKLFF
DNA: TGCGCCAGCAGCCAACGGGCAGGGGTTAAACTGTTTTTT

length: 15
D: .
size: few
J: TRBJ2-7
V: TRBV5-1
CDR3: CASSLSQGSSYEQYF
DNA: TGCGCCAGCAGCTTGTCTCAGGGAAGCTCCTACGAGCAGTACTTC

length: 14
D: TRBD1
size: few
J: TRBJ2-3
V: TRBV20-1
CDR3: CSARDRGLTDTQYF
DNA: TGCAGTGCTAGAGATAGGGGGCTCACAGATACGCAGTATTTT

length: 12
D: .
size: .
J: TRBJ2-5
V: TRBV7-2
CDR3: CASSLRWETQYF
DNA: TGTGCCAGCAGCTTACGATGGGAGACCCAGTACTTC

length: 13
D: .
size: .
J: TRBJ2-1
V: TRBV27
CDR3: CASINPGRQQQFF
DNA: TGTGCCAGCATAAATCCGGGGCGACAACAGCAGTTCTTC

length: 19
D: .
size: few
J: TRBJ2-3
V: TRBV11-2
CDR3: CASSLEGSWGGLDTDTQYF
DNA: TGTGCCAGCAGCTTAGAGGGTAGCTGGGGGGGCTTAGACACAGATACGCAGTATTTT

length: 16
D: TRBD2
size: .
J: TRBJ2-3
V: TRBV15
CDR3: CATSRGVAGVTDTQYF
DNA: TGTGCCACCAGCAGAGGGGTAGCGGGAGTTACAGATACGCAGTATTTT

length: 14
D: .
size: few
J: TRBJ2-2
V: TRBV29-1
CDR3: CSVPQGSGTGELFF
DNA: TGCAGCGTTCCACAGGGTTCGGGAACCGGGGAGCTGTTTTTT

length: 14
D: TRBD2
size: few
J: TRBJ2-1
V: TRBV20-1
CDR3: CSASTGLADGEQFF
DNA: TGCAGTGCTTCTACGGGACTAGCTGACGGTGAGCAGTTCTTC

length: 15
D: .
size: .
J: TRBJ1-4
V: TRBV28
CDR3: CASSLAGASSEKLFF
DNA: TGTGCCAGCAGTTTGGCGGGGGCCTCGAGTGAAAAACTGTTTTTT

length: 16
D: .
size: .
J: TRBJ2-6
V: TRBV5-5
CDR3: CASSLSAASGANVLTF
DNA: TGTGCCAGCAGCTTGAGTGCGGCCTCTGGGGCCAACGTCCTGACTTTC